This TCR beta chain was sequenced for a study of tumor and adjacent non-tumor tissue in lung cancer. Overall study results and limits: Compared with tumor, normal lung showed significantly lower TCR diversity.

This sample's RNA came from whole unsorted tissue. A modified ARM-PCR protocol with three rounds of nested PCR amplified TCRbeta. TCRdb recomputed calls from the multiplex PCR reads with MiXCR, one row per CDR3 protein. Of approximately 120,000 distinct CDR3 sequences in the sample, 66% were seen once. Notes on this clonotype: No antigen is known for it.

The V end was cut by 7 bases, the J end by 1 base, with 10 bases between. There are 13 residues in the CDR3. CDR1 is MNHEY and CDR2 is SVGEGT in the germline V gene. The sequenced material came from lung tumor tissue. V is TRBV6-2 or TRBV6-3 and J is TRBJ1-1, with no clear D. The receptor was isolated from a man aged 25-40 years with non-small cell lung cancer. The CDR3 loop is CASIKVGNTEAFF. CDR3 DNA sequence: TGTGCCAGCATAAAAGTTGGGAACACTGAAGCTTTCTTT.